Below are 14 T cell receptor beta chains sequenced from a single sample in a study of shared clonotypes between healthy human individuals. The assay was immunoSEQ multiplex PCR, and TCRdb's table has in-frame clones only and misses some. The sample includes roughly 2.2 million clones, less than 95% seen only once; the top ten take around 0.4%. Sequencing input: naive CD4+ T cells from PBMCs. Regarding subset: CD45RA+ positively selected. All receptors derive from a man between 18 and 35 years old in good health. Some clones in this sample may be carry-over from other donors' samples.

A few counts support this clone. The rearrangement joins TRBV5-4 to TRBJ2-2; D possibly corresponds to TRBD1 (5 bases). CDR1 is SGHNT, CDR2 YYREEE, per germline (reference sequence). CDR3 length: 15 amino acids. Trimming removed 1 base from V and 5 bases from J, with 12 bases in between. CDR3 coding DNA: TGTGCCAGCAGCTTGATGGTAGGGGAAACCGGGGAGCTGTTTTTT. This sequence encodes CASSLMVGETGELFF.

This chain links TRBV6-1 with TRBJ1-1; 8 nucleotides line up with TRBD1. V was clipped by 7 bases and J by 1 base; unmatched bases: 5. CDR1 and CDR2 (germline): MNHNS, SASEGT. This CDR3 comprises 14 residues. The CDR3 bases are TGTGCCAGCACCCCACAGGGGGGGAACACTGAAGCTTTCTTT. It specifies CASTPQGGNTEAFF.

This rearrangement joins TRBV6-1 to TRBJ1-2; 8 bases fit TRBD1. V lost 10 bases to trimming and J lost 4 bases; unmatched junction nucleotides: 11. This CDR3 contains 14 residues. The V gene's germline CDR1 is MNHNS and CDR2 SASEGT. CDR3 coding DNA: TGTGCCATCGCAGGGGGCCCAGAGGGCTATGGCTACACCTTC. It specifies CAIAGGPEGYGYTF.

This chain joins TRBV2 and TRBJ2-5; D may be TRBD1 (5 bases). The CDR3 is 14 residues long. The V end was cut by 7 bases, the J end by 5 bases, with 17 bases between. CDR1 and CDR2 (germline): SNHLY, FYNNEI. In DNA, the CDR3 is TGTGCCAGCAAGGACACACTACCAAGGGAGACCCAGTACTTC. Translation: CASKDTLPRETQYF.

The chain carries TRBV7-8 and TRBJ2-3; D tentatively fits TRBD1 or TRBD2 (6 bases each). The CDR3 extends over 18 amino acids. Germline V gives CDR1 SGHVS, CDR2 FQNEAQ. Trimming cost V 0 bases and J 3 bases, with 19 bases left between them. The CDR3 sequence: CASSLAVSLGGKTDTQYF. CDR3 nucleotide sequence: TGTGCCAGCAGCTTAGCGGTCTCTTTGGGGGGCAAAACAGATACGCAGTATTTT.

Note on this clone: This same CDR3 is encoded by further DNA sequences in the sample. J is TRBJ2-7 and V is TRBV6-1, with D maybe TRBD2 (6 bases). There are 13 residues in the CDR3. Trimming removed 2 bases at V and 3 bases at J, with 8 bases between. CDR1 is MNHNS and CDR2 is SASEGT in the germline V gene. CDR3 protein: CASSEQGGYEQYF. The CDR3 nucleotides are TGTGCCAGCAGTGAACAGGGAGGCTACGAGCAGTACTTC.

J is TRBJ1-4 and V is TRBV5-5; TRBD1 is a possible D gene (5 bases). Per the germline V gene, CDR1 is SGHKS and CDR2 is YYEKEE (reference sequence). The CDR3 spans 13 residues. Trimming stripped 4 bases from V and 7 bases from J, with 11 bases between. CDR3 sequence: CASSAYRGEKLFF. The CDR3 bases are TGTGCCAGCAGCGCATATAGGGGTGAAAAACTGTTTTTT.

The chain combines TRBV27 with TRBJ2-7; TRBD1 agrees at 7 bases. Trimming at V came to 0 bases and at J to 3 bases, leaving 5 bases not matched to a gene. CDR1 is MNHEY, CDR2 SMNVEV, per germline (reference sequence). This CDR3 comprises 15 residues. The CDR3 nucleotides read TGTGCCAGCAGTTTATCGTTGGGACAGTACTACGAGCAGTACTTC. Its protein is CASSLSLGQYYEQYF.

This clone has a single count. The chain employs TRBV19 and TRBJ2-7, with D unresolved. V lost 5 bases to trimming and J lost 3 bases, with 17 bases between them. CDR1 is LNHDA and CDR2 is SQIVND in the germline V gene (reference sequence). The CDR3 loop spans 15 amino acids. The CDR3 spells CASSVSFQTFYEQYF. The CDR3 DNA follows: TGTGCCAGTAGTGTTTCCTTCCAGACTTTCTACGAGCAGTACTTC.

This chain links TRBV27 with TRBJ2-1; perhaps TRBD2 as D (5 bases). Deletions cut 4 bases from V and 10 bases from J, with 14 bases between. The CDR3 contains 13 residues. Germline CDR1 MNHEY, CDR2 SMNVEV (reference sequence). CDR3 nucleotide sequence: TGTGCCAGCAGTTCCACTAGGGCCGGGGAGCAGTTCTTC. Its translation: CASSSTRAGEQFF.

The chain joins TRBV11-2 to TRBJ1-1; D gene uncertain. The ends were cut back, 1 base at V and 6 bases at J, with 9 bases in the middle. CDR3 size: 13 residues. Germline V CDR1 and CDR2: SGHAT, FQNNGV. This chain's CDR3 is CASSLGRISEAFF. The CDR3 DNA sequence: TGTGCCAGCAGCTTAGGTCGGATTTCTGAAGCTTTCTTT.

This chain's CDR3 is CATSRGGARPETQYF. CDR3 DNA sequence: TGTGCCACCAGCAGAGGGGGCGCGAGACCAGAGACCCAGTACTTC. V gene TRBV15 combines with J gene TRBJ2-5; D is perhaps TRBD1 (5 bases). The CDR3 covers 15 residues. V was cut by 1 base and J by 4 bases, with 13 bases left in between. Germline V lookup: CDR1 LNHNV, CDR2 YYDKDF (reference sequence).

The chain employs TRBV6-1 and TRBJ1-6; 7 positions agree with TRBD1. The trim removed 1 base at V and 4 bases at J, leaving 4 bases unmatched. The CDR3 spans 16 residues. Germline V lookup: CDR1 MNHNS, CDR2 SASEGT. This CDR3 reads CASSEGGGAYNSPLHF. CDR3 DNA sequence: TGTGCCAGCAGTGAAGGAGGGGGCGCGTATAATTCACCCCTCCACTTT.

The chain combines TRBV6-5 with TRBJ1-5, with a weak D call TRBD1 (6 bases). The germline V gene has CDR1 MNHEY and CDR2 SVGAGI. V was shortened by 10 bases and J by 2 bases, with 12 bases between the two germline ends. CDR3 length equals 13 residues. In DNA form, the CDR3 reads TGTGCCATCGAGGACAGAGGCAATCAGCCCCAGCATTTT. It specifies CAIEDRGNQPQHF.